This T cell receptor beta chain was observed in a study of T cell responses to AZD1222 COVID-19 vaccine. Overall study results and limits: Most donors were white British and more were female, and clonal diversity was possibly underestimated. Sampling captured repertoires only after the peak T cell response. Breadth and depth of Spike-specific TCRs rose after two AZD1222 doses. Nearly half of spike-specific TCRs reportedly target variant regions that are unmutated in the B.1.351 and B.1.1.7 variants.

The method was immunoSEQ multiplex PCR; TCRdb's version includes in-frame clones alone and lacks a portion of them. The sample shows some 150,000 clones, over 85% of them seen only once. From germline, CDR1 is SGHTA and CDR2 FQGNSA. This CDR3 is 15 amino acids long. As concerns this clone: What it binds is unknown. The junction and the germline gene differ at one end; a read error may be behind it.

The source is an adult in good health. The source material was peripheral blood, sampled on day 0 of MenACWY control vaccination. The chain uses TRBV7-2 and TRBJ2-5; 11 bases match TRBD2. CDR3 sequence reads: CASSLAGGRQETQYF. The CDR3 region has the DNA TGTGCCAGCAGTTTAGCGGGGGGGAGACAAGAGACCCAGTACTTC.